The next 14 T cell receptor beta chains were all read from a single sample in a study of OX40 agonist ivuxolimab in advanced cancers. The method was immunoSEQ multiplex PCR; TCRdb's version includes in-frame clones alone and lacks a portion of them. The sample comprises about 86,000 clones, 70% to 90% of which are singletons, and less than 1.5% rests with the top ten. The sample was CD4+ or CD8+ T cells sorted from blood, taken in a trial of the OX40 agonist ivuxolimab. The receptor source for this set is an adult with an advanced solid tumor such as melanoma, head and neck, liver or kidney cancer.

The V and J genes are TRBV28 and TRBJ1-1; 10 bases are a match to TRBD1. V dropped 5 bases and J dropped 8; count of bases not matched to a gene: 11. CDR3 length: 15 amino acids. Germline-derived CDR1 and CDR2 are MDHEN and SYDVKM. This CDR3 is CASSGPGTGEEEAFF. CDR3 in DNA: TGTGCCAGCAGTGGACCCGGGACAGGGGAAGAAGAAGCTTTCTTT.

The chain employs TRBV4-2 and TRBJ2-5; the match to TRBD2 covers 8 bases. The CDR3 length is 17 residues. The germline V gene has CDR1 LGHNA and CDR2 YNFKEQ. V lost 1 base to trimming and J lost 1 base; unmatched junction nucleotides: 8. The DNA for the CDR3 is TGTGCCAGCAGCCAAGTTTCCGGGAGGGGTTCCCAAGAGACCCAGTACTTC. This gives the protein CASSQVSGRGSQETQYF.

V gene TRBV16 combines with J gene TRBJ2-1; 8 bases map to TRBD1. V shed 4 bases and J 9 bases; nucleotides not matched to a gene: 8. This CDR3 region has 14 residues. Germline CDR1 KGHSY, CDR2 FQNENV. CDR3 loop: CASSRPTGAGEQFF. The CDR3 nucleotides read TGTGCCAGCAGCCGACCGACAGGGGCCGGTGAGCAGTTCTTC.

This rearrangement joins TRBV10-1 to TRBJ2-7, with 9 bases lining up with TRBD2. Germline trimming cut 8 bases from V and 3 bases from J; bases unmatched to any gene: 8. This CDR3 comprises 14 residues. Germline CDR1 reads WNHNN; CDR2 reads SYGVQD (reference sequence). CDR3 amino acids: CASPEGSGGYEQYF. The CDR3 region has the DNA TGCGCCAGCCCCGAAGGTAGCGGGGGCTACGAGCAGTACTTC.

The chain is built from TRBV30 and TRBJ1-3; the D is unclear. V was shortened by 0 bases and J by 4 bases, with 10 bases between the two germline ends. From germline, CDR1 is GTSNPN and CDR2 SVGIG (reference sequence). The CDR3 runs 14 residues. The DNA for the CDR3 is TGTGCCTGGAGTGTTTCCGTGGGGGGAAACACCATATATTTT. This codes for CAWSVSVGGNTIYF. Supplemented by reference TRBV30 and TRBJ1-3, the full variable domain reads SQTIHQWPATLVQPVGSPLSLECTVEGTSNPNLYWYRQAAGRGLQLLFYSVGIGQISSEVPQNLSASRPQDRQFILSSKKLLLSDSGFYLCAWSVSVGGNTIYFGEGSWLTVV.

The V call is TRBV30, the J call TRBJ1-1; D not certain. The germline gives CDR1 GTSNPN, CDR2 SVGIG (reference sequence). V gave up 2 bases and J gave up 6 bases, with 7 bases separating them. CDR3 length equals 11 residues. Here the CDR3 reads CAWSKLAEAFF. CDR3 coding DNA: TGTGCCTGGAGTAAACTGGCTGAAGCTTTCTTT.

In this sample, this clone turned up a few times. The V call is TRBV29-1, the J call TRBJ2-1, with 7 bases fitting TRBD2. Germline-derived CDR1 and CDR2 are SQVTM and ANQGSEA. Trimming removed 2 bases from V and 8 bases from J; junction bases left unmatched: 9. This CDR3 has 14 residues. The chain's CDR3 is CSVELAGVSHEQFF. The DNA of the CDR3 is TGCAGCGTTGAACTGGCGGGAGTCTCCCATGAGCAGTTCTTC.

The genes are TRBV2 and TRBJ2-1; D is perhaps TRBD2 (6 bases). V dropped 8 bases and J dropped 6 bases, with 11 bases sitting between them. The CDR3 consists of 12 residues. CDR1 and CDR2 (germline): SNHLY, FYNNEI. CDR3 bases: TGTGCCAGCTCCCGGGACTTCAATGAGCAGTTCTTC. It codes for CASSRDFNEQFF.

The chain uses TRBV9 and TRBJ2-3; 10 nucleotides align to TRBD2. Trimming took 5 bases from V and 5 from J; bases not matched to a gene: 2. CDR3 length: 13 residues. Germline V gene data show CDR1 as SGDLS and CDR2 as YYNGEE. The chain's CDR3 is CASSRTSGDTQYF. The CDR3 DNA follows: TGTGCCAGCAGTAGGACTAGCGGAGATACGCAGTATTTT.

V gene TRBV5-1 combines with J gene TRBJ1-1; 9 nucleotides align to TRBD1. V gave up 3 bases and J gave up 5 bases; unmatched junction bases: 8. The CDR3 length is 15 residues. Per the germline V gene, CDR1 is SGHRS and CDR2 is YFSETQ. The CDR3 sequence: CASSSGQGEMTEAFF. DNA for the CDR3: TGCGCCAGCAGCTCGGGACAGGGAGAAATGACTGAAGCTTTCTTT.

J is TRBJ2-7 and V is TRBV7-2; tentatively, D is TRBD2 (6 bases). Germline V CDR1 and CDR2: SGHTA, FQGNSA. Trimming shortened V by 5 bases and J by 1 base, and 15 bases separated the two germline ends. The CDR3 totals 15 residues. CDR3 nucleotide sequence: TGTGCCAGCAGCCAGACCTTGGGGGGATCCTACGAGCAGTACTTC. Its translation is CASSQTLGGSYEQYF. Variable domain in full (rest from reference TRBV7-2 and TRBJ2-7): GAGVSQSPSNKVTEKGKDVELRCDPISGHTALYWYRQSLGQGLEFLIYFQGNSAPDKSGLPSDRFSAERTGGSVSTLTIQRTQQEDSAVYLCASSQTLGGSYEQYFGPGTRLTVT.

The genes are TRBV6-1 and TRBJ2-7; TRBD2 agrees at 12 bases. V shed 4 bases, J shed 2 bases, and the junction held 0 bases outside the gene matches. There are 14 residues in the CDR3. Germline lookup yields CDR1 MNHNS and CDR2 SASEGT. The CDR3, as DNA: TGTGCCAGCAGTGCTAGCGGGAGGGCCTACGAGCAGTACTTC. This translates into CASSASGRAYEQYF.

This sequence joins TRBV4-3 and TRBJ1-2; the match to TRBD1 covers 7 bases. This CDR3 is built from 16 residues. The J segment lost 2 bases and the V segment lost 4 bases, leaving 10 bases of the junction unmatched. Germline CDR1 reads LGHNA; CDR2 reads YSLEER. The CDR3 here is CASSRTLGQLNYGYTF. The CDR3 coding sequence is TGCGCCAGCAGCCGCACACTGGGACAGTTAAACTATGGCTACACCTTC.

This chain joins TRBV27 and TRBJ1-2; TRBD1 might be the D (5 bases). Trimming pared 2 bases from V and 8 bases from J, leaving 12 bases between. The CDR3 totals 13 residues. Germline V gene data show CDR1 as MNHEY and CDR2 as SMNVEV (reference sequence). The CDR3 DNA sequence: TGTGCCAGCAGTTTACGGCAGGGTGGGGGCTACACCTTC. Encoded protein: CASSLRQGGGYTF.